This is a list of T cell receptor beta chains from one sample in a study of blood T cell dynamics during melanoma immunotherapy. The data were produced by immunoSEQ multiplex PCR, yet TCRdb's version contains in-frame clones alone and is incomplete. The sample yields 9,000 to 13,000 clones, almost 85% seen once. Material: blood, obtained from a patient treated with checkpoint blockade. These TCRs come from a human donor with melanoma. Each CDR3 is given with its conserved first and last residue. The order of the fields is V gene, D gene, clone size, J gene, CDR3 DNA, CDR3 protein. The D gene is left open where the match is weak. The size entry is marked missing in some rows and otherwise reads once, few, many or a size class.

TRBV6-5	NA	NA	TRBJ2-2	TGTGCCAGCACCAAGAGGGAGGAAACCGGGGAGCTGTTTTTT	CASTKREETGELFF
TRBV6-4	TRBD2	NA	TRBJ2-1	TGTGCCAGCAGTGACTCGGCGGGGGGATACAATGAGCAGTTCTTC	CASSDSAGGYNEQFF
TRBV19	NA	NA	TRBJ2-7	TGTGCCAGCCGGGACACCATATACGAGCAGTACTTC	CASRDTIYEQYF
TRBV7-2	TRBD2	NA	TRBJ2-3	TGTGCCAGCAGCGCCCTCGGGGGGAAAACAGATACGCAGTATTTT	CASSALGGKTDTQYF
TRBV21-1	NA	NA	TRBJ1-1	TGTGCCAGCAGGGCGGGGGCCTTAGGTAAGTCTTTCTTT	CASRAGALGKSFF
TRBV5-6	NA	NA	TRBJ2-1	TGTGCCAGCAGCTTGGAGCCGGGGATCTACAATGAGCAGTTCTTC	CASSLEPGIYNEQFF
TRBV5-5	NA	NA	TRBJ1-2	TGTGCCAGCAGCTTTCAGGAAGGGGATACCTATGGCTACACCTTC	CASSFQEGDTYGYTF
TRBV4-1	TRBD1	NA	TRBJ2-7	TGCGCCAGCAGCCAAGGGCTGGGACAGGGGGTGAAGTACGAGCAGTACTTC	CASSQGLGQGVKYEQYF
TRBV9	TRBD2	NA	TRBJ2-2	TGTGCCAGCAGCGTAGGGGGCCTAGCGGTAACCGGGGAGCTGTTTTTT	CASSVGGLAVTGELFF
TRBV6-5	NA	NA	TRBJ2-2	TGTGCCAGCAGTACCGGGACACCGAACACCGGGGAGCTGTTTTTT	CASSTGTPNTGELFF
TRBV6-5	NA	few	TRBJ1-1	TGTGCCAGCAGAAACAGGGTTTGGACTGAAGCTTTCTTT	CASRNRVWTEAFF
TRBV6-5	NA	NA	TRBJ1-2	TGTGCCAGCAGTCCCCTGGGAAACTATGGCTACACCTTC	CASSPLGNYGYTF
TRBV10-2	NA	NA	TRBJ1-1	TGCGCCAGCAGCGTGGGCTGGACGACTGAAGCTTTCTTT	CASSVGWTTEAFF
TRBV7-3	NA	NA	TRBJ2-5	TGTGCCAGCAGCTTAACACCCGGCGGGGGCAGAAGAGAGACCCAGTACTTC	CASSLTPGGGRRETQYF
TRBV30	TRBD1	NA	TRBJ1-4	TGTGCCTGGAGCGCAATTCGGACAGGGTATGAAAAACTGTTTTTT	CAWSAIRTGYEKLFF
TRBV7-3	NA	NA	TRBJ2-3	TGTGCCAGCAGCTCCGGGACGCAAGTTAGCACAGATACGCAGTATTTT	CASSSGTQVSTDTQYF
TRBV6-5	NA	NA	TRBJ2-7	TGTGCCAGCAGTTACGCTGCTGGCTACGAGCAGTACTTC	CASSYAAGYEQYF
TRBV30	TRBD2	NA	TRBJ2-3	TGTGCCTGGAGCTCCGGACTAGTCCAGACAGATACGCAGTATTTT	CAWSSGLVQTDTQYF
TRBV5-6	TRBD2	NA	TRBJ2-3	TGTGCCAGCAGCTTCGGACTAGCGGGGGCCCACACAGATACGCAGTATTTT	CASSFGLAGAHTDTQYF
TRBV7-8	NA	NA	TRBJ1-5	TGTGCCAGCAGCTCCCTACAGGGCCCCAGTCAGCCCCAGCATTTT	CASSSLQGPSQPQHF
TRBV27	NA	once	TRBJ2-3	TGTGCCAGCAGTACTAGGACGGCTAGCACAGATACGCAGTATTTT	CASSTRTASTDTQYF
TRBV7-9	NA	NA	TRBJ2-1	TGTGCCAGCAGCCCCCGGACGGGCGGTAATGAGCAGTTCTTC	CASSPRTGGNEQFF
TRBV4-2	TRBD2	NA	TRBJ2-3	TGTGCCAGCAAGACTCTGAGCGGGGCCCTTAGCACAGATACGCAGTATTTT	CASKTLSGALSTDTQYF
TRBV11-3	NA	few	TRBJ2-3	TGTGCCAGCAGCTTGGATTCAACCACAGATACGCAGTATTTT	CASSLDSTTDTQYF
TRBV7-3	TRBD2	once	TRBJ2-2	TGTGCCAGCAGCCCCCGGACTAGCGGGGGGTTGAACACCGGGGAGCTGTTTTTT	CASSPRTSGGLNTGELFF
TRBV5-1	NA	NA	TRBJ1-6	TGCGCCAGCAGCCAATTGTTTGGGGGCGAGGGTAATTCACCCCTCCACTTT	CASSQLFGGEGNSPLHF
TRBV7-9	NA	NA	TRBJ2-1	TGTGCCAGCAGCTCCCTGGGGGGGCCGGGTAATGAGCAGTTCTTC	CASSSLGGPGNEQFF
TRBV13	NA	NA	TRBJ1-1	TGTGCCAGCAGCCCAGCAGGGGAAGGAACTGAAGCTTTCTTT	CASSPAGEGTEAFF
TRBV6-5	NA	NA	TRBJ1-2	TGTGCCAGCAGTTTCGGGACGGCTGTCAACTATGGCTACACCTTC	CASSFGTAVNYGYTF
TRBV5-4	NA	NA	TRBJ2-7	TGTGCCAGCAGCCTTGGGGGGGCTGTATCCTACGAGCAGTACTTC	CASSLGGAVSYEQYF
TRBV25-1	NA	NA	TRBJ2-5	TGTGCCAGCAGTGAAACCAGAGAAGTACAAGAGACCCAGTACTTC	CASSETREVQETQYF
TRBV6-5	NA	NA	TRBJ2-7	TGTGCCAGCAGCTTGGCCGGGGTGGAGTACGAGCAGTACTTC	CASSLAGVEYEQYF
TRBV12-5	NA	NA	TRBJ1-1	TGTGCTAGTGGTTTGAGCTCAGGGACTGAAGCTTTCTTT	CASGLSSGTEAFF
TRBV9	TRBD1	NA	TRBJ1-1	TGTGCCAGCAGTCCAAGTCTTTCCCCGGGACAGTCTACTGAAGCTTTCTTT	CASSPSLSPGQSTEAFF
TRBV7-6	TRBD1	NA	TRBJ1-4	TGTGCCAGCAGCTTCGGGACAGCTAATGAAAAACTGTTTTTT	CASSFGTANEKLFF
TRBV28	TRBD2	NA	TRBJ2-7	TGTGCCAGCAGTCCCACTAGCGGGGGGGCTGACGAGCAGTACTTC	CASSPTSGGADEQYF
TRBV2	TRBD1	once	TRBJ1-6	TGTGCCAGCAGTGGACAGGGAAATAATTCACCCCTCCACTTT	CASSGQGNNSPLHF
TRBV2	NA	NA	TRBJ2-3	TGTGCCAGCAGTGAATTCGGGATGTCCTCCTGGACAGATACGCAGTATTTT	CASSEFGMSSWTDTQYF
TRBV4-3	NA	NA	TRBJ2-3	TGCGCCAGCAGCCAAGATTATGGTAGCGGTGGAGATACGCAGTATTTT	CASSQDYGSGGDTQYF
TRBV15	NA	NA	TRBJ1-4	TGTGCCACCAGCAGAGATAGGCGGGAAGAAAAACTGTTTTTT	CATSRDRREEKLFF
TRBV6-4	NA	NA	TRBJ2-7	TGTGCCAGCAGTTACAAGCCAACTAGCTGGCGGAGCGAGCAGTACTTC	CASSYKPTSWRSEQYF
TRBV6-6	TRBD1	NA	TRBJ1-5	TGTGCCAGCAGTGACCGACAGGGTGGCAATCAGCCCCAGCATTTT	CASSDRQGGNQPQHF
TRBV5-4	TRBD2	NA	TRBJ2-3	TGCGCCAGCAGCCAAGAGAGATCGGGACTAGCGGGGCGGGATACGCAGTATTTT	CASSQERSGLAGRDTQYF
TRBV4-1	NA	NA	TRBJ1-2	TGCGCCAGCAGCCAAGGGGTAGGGGCGTATGGCTACACCTTC	CASSQGVGAYGYTF
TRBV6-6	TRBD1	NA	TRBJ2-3	TGTGCCAGCAGTGTTCCGGGACAGGGAAACACAGATACGCAGTATTTT	CASSVPGQGNTDTQYF
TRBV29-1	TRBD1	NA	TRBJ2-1	TGCAGTACGGACAGGGCGAACTACAATGAGCAGTTCTTC	CSTDRANYNEQFF
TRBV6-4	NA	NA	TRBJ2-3	TGTGCCAGCAGTGACTCACAGGAAGATACGCAGTATTTT	CASSDSQEDTQYF
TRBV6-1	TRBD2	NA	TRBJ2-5	TGTGCCAGCACCGTGAAGATGGCGGGGGGAGAGACCCAGTACTTC	CASTVKMAGGETQYF
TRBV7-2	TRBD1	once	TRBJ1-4	TGTGCCAGCAGCCCACGGACAGGGGGGGAAGAAAAACTGTTTTTT	CASSPRTGGEEKLFF